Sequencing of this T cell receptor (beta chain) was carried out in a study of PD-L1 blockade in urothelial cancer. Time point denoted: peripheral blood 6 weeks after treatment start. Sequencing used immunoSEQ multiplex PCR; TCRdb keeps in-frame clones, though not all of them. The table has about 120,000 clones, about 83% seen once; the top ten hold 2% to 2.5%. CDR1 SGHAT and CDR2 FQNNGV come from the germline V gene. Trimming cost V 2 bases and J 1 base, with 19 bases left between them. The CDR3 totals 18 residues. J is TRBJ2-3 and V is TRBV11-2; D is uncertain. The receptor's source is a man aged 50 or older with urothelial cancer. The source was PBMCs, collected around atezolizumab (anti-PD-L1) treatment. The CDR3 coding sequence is TGTGCCAGCAGCTTAACAGTCAGGTACCCTTCCCGCACAGATACGCAGTATTTT. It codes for CASSLTVRYPSRTDTQYF.